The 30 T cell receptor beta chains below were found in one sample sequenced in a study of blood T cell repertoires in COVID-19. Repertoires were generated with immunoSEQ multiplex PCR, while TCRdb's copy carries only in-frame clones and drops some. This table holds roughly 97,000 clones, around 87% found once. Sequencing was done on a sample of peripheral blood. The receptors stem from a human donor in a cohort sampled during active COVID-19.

This chain's CDR3 is CASSPTPGQGAGEQYF. In DNA, the CDR3 is TGTGCCAGCAGCCCCACCCCGGGACAGGGGGCTGGAGAGCAGTACTTC. J is TRBJ2-7 and V is TRBV5-5, with 12 nucleotides matching TRBD1. The V gene end was trimmed by 4 bases and the J gene end by 7 bases; junction bases not matched to a gene: 12. The CDR3 extends over 16 amino acids. The germline V gene has CDR1 SGHKS and CDR2 YYEKEE (reference sequence). Together with reference TRBV5-5 and TRBJ2-7, the CDR3 gives the full variable domain: DAGVTQSPTHLIKTRGQQVTLRCSPISGHKSVSWYQQVLGQGPQFIFQYYEKEERGRGNFPDRFSARQFPNYSSELNVNALLLGDSALYLCASSPTPGQGAGEQYFGPGTRLTVT.

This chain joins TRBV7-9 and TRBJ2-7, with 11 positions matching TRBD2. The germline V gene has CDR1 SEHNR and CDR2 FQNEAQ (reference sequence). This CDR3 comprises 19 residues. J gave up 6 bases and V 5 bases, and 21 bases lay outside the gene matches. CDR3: CASSLSTSGRVWESREQYF. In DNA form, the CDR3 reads TGTGCCAGCAGCCTGAGCACTAGCGGGAGAGTGTGGGAGTCTCGCGAGCAGTACTTC.

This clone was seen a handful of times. The CDR3 sequence: CASSRALGQSNTGELFF. The CDR3 DNA follows: TGTGCCAGCTCACGCGCTCTGGGACAATCGAACACCGGGGAGCTGTTTTTT. The gene calls are TRBV18 and TRBJ2-2; D is possibly TRBD1 (6 bases). The germline gives CDR1 KGHSH, CDR2 LQKENI. The V and J ends lost 4 bases and 0 bases respectively, with 15 bases between them. The CDR3 totals 17 residues.

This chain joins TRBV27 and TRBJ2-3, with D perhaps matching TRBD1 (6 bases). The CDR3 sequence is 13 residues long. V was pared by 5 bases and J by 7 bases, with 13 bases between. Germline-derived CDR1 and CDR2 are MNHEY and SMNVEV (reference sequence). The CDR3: CASSASGVNTQYF. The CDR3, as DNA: TGTGCCAGCAGTGCCTCAGGGGTTAATACGCAGTATTTT.

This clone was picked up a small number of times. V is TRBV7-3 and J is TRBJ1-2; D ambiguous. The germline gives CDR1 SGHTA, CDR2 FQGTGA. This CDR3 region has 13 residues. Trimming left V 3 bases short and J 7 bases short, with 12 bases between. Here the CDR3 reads CASSLRDGGGYTF. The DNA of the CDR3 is TGTGCCAGCAGCTTGAGGGATGGCGGTGGCTACACCTTC.

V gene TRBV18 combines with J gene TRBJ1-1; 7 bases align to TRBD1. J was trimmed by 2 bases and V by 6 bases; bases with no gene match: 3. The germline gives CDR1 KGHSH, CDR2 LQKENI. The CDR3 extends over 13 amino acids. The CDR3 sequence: CASSGQINTEAFF. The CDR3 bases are TGTGCCAGCTCGGGACAGATTAACACTGAAGCTTTCTTT.

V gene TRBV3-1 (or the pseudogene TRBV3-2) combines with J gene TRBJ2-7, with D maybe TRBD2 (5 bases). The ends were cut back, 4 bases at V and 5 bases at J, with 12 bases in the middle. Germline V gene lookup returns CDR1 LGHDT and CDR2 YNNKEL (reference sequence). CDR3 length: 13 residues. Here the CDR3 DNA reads TGTGCCAGCAGCCGATCGGAGGACGACGAGCAGTACTTC. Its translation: CASSRSEDDEQYF.

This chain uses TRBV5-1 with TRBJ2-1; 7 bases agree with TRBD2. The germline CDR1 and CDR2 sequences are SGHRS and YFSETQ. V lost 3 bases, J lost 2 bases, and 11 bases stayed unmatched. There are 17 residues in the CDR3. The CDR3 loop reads CASSSLVTSAAYNEQFF. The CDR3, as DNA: TGCGCCAGCAGCTCGCTAGTAACTAGCGCTGCCTACAATGAGCAGTTCTTC.

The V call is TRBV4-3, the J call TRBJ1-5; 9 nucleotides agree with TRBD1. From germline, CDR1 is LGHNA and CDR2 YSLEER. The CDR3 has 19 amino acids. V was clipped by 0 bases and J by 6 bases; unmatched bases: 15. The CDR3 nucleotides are TGCGCCAGCAGCCAAGATATTGCGAGAGGGACAGGGTTTGTTCAGCCCCAGCATTTT. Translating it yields CASSQDIARGTGFVQPQHF.

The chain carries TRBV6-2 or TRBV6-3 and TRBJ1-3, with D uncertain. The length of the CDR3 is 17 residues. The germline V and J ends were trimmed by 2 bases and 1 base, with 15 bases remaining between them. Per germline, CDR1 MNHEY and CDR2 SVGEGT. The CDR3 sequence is CASSYEAPRSSGNTIYF. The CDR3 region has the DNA TGTGCCAGCAGTTACGAGGCACCGAGATCATCTGGAAACACCATATATTTT.

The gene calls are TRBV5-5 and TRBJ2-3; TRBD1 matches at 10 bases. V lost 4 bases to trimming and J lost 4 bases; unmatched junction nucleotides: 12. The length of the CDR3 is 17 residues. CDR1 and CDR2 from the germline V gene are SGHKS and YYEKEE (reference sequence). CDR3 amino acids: CASSLHTGQGMSDTQYF. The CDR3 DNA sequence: TGTGCCAGCAGCCTTCACACGGGACAGGGGATGTCAGATACGCAGTATTTT.

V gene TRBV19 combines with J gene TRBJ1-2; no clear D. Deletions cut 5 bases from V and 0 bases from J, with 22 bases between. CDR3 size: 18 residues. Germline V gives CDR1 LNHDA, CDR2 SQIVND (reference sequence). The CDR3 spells CASSVQIPKGSSNYGYTF. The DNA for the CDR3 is TGTGCCAGTAGTGTACAGATCCCAAAAGGTTCTTCTAACTATGGCTACACCTTC.

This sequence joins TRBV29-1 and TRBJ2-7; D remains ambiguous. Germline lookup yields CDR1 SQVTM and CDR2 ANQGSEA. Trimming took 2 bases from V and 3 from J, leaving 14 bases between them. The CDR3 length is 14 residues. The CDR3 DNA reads TGCAGCGTTGAACTCGCCGAGTTTTTCTACGAGCAGTACTTC. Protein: CSVELAEFFYEQYF.

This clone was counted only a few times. The CDR3 protein is CASSLRDRGIYEQYF. CDR3 DNA sequence: TGTGCCAGCTCCCTCCGGGACAGGGGAATCTACGAGCAGTACTTC. This chain uses TRBV13 with TRBJ2-7; 10 nucleotides match TRBD1. The CDR3 extends over 15 amino acids. V was clipped by 8 bases and J by 3 bases; unmatched bases: 10. Germline CDR1 PRHDT, CDR2 FYEKMQ (reference sequence).

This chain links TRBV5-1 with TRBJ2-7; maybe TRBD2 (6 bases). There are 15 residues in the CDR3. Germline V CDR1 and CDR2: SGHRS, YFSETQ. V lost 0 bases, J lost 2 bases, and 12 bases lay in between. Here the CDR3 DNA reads TGCGCCAGCAGCTTGGGTGGGACTGAGACCTACGAGCAGTACTTC. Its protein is CASSLGGTETYEQYF.

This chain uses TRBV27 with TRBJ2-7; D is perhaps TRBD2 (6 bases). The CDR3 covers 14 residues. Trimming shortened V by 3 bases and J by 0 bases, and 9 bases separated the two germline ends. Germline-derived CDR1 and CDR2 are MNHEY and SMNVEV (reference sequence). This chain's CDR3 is CASSFGGTSYEQYF. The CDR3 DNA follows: TGTGCCAGCAGTTTCGGAGGGACCTCCTACGAGCAGTACTTC.

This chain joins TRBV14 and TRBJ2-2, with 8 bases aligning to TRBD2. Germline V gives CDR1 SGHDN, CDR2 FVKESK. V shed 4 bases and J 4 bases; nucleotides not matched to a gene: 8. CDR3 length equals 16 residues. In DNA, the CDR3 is TGTGCCAGCAGCCCCCTCGGACTAGCCCCCACCGGGGAGCTGTTTTTT. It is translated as CASSPLGLAPTGELFF.

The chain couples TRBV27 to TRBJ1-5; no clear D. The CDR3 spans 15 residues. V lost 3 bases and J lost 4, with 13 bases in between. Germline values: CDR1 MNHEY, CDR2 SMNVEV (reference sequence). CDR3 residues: CASSLNSNNNQPQHF. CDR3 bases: TGTGCCAGCAGTTTGAACTCAAATAATAATCAGCCCCAGCATTTT.

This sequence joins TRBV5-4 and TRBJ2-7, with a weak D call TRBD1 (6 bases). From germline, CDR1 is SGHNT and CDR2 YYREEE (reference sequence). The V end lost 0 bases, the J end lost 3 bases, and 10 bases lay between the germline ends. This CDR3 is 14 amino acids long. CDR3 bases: TGTGCCAGCAGCTTGGTGGGGGCGGTCTACGAGCAGTACTTC. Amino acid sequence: CASSLVGAVYEQYF. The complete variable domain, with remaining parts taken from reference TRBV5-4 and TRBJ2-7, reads ETGVTQSPTHLIKTRGQQVTLRCSSQSGHNTVSWYQQALGQGPQFIFQYYREEENGRGNFPPRFSGLQFPNYSSELNVNALELDDSALYLCASSLVGAVYEQYFGPGTRLTVT.

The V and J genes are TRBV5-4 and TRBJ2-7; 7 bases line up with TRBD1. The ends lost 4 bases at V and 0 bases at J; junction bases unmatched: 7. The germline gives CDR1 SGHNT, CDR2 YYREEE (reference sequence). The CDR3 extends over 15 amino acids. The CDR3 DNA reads TGTGCCAGCAGCCAGCCGGGACAGAGCTCCTACGAGCAGTACTTC. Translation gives CASSQPGQSSYEQYF.

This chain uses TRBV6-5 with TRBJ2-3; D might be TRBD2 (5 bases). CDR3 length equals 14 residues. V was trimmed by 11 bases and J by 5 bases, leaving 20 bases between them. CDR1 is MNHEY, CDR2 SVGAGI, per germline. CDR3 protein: CAGTTQGLGDTQYF. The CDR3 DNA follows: TGTGCCGGCACTACGCAAGGACTGGGAGATACGCAGTATTTT.

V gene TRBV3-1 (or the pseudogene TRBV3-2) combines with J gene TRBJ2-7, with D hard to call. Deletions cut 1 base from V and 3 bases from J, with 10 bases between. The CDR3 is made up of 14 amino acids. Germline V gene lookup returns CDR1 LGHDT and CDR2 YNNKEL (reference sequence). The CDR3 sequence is CASSQGSSYYEQYF. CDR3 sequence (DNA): TGTGCCAGCAGCCAAGGGTCTAGTTACTACGAGCAGTACTTC.

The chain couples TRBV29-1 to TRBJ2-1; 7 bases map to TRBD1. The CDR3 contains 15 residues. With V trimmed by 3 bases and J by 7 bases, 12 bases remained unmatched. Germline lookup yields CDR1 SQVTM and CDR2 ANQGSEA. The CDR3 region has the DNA TGCAGCGTTGACGGACAGGACAACCACTTTAATGAGCAGTTCTTC. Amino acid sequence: CSVDGQDNHFNEQFF.

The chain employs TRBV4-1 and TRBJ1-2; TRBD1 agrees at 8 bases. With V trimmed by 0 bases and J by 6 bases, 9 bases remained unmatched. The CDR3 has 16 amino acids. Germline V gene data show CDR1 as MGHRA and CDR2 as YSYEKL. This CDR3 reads CASSQDVGQGVNGYTF. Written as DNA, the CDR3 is TGCGCCAGCAGCCAAGATGTAGGACAGGGAGTGAATGGCTACACCTTC.

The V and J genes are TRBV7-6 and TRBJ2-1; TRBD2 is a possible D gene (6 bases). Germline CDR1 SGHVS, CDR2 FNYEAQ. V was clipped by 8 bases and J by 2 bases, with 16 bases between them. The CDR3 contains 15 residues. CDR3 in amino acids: CASGPLEGPYNEQFF. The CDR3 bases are TGTGCCAGCGGACCCCTGGAGGGCCCCTACAATGAGCAGTTCTTC.

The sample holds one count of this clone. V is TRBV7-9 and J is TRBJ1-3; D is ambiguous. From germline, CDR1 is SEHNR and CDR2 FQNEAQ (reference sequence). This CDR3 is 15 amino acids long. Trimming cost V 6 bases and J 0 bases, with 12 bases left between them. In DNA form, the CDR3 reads TGTGCCAGCAGTCTTGGGCCCATCTCTGGAAACACCATATATTTT. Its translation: CASSLGPISGNTIYF.

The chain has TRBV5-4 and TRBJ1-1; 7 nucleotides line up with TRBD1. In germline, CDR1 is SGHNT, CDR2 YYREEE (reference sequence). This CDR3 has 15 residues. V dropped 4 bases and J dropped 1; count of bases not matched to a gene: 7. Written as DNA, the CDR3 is TGTGCCAGCAGCATACCAAGGGGGCCGAACACTGAAGCTTTCTTT. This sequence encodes CASSIPRGPNTEAFF.

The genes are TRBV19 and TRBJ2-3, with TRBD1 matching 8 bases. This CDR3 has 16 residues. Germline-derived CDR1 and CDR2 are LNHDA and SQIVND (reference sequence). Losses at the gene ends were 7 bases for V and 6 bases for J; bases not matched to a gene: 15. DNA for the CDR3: TGTGCCAGTACAAGAACCTCAGGGGGCCCCCCCGATACGCAGTATTTT. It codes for CASTRTSGGPPDTQYF.

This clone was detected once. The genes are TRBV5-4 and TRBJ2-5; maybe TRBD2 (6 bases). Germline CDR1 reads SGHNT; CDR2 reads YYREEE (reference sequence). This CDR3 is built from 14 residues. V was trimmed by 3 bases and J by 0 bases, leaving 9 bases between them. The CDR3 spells CASSSGGDQETQYF. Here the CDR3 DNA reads TGTGCCAGCAGCTCCGGAGGGGACCAAGAGACCCAGTACTTC.

The chain's CDR3 is CASSVDFSRNQPQHF. The CDR3 region has the DNA TGTGCCAGCAGCGTGGACTTTTCTCGCAATCAGCCCCAGCATTTT. The V and J genes are TRBV5-8 and TRBJ1-5, with unresolved D. CDR1 is SGHTS, CDR2 YDEGEE, per germline. The CDR3 totals 15 residues. The V and J ends lost 4 bases and 2 bases respectively, with 13 bases between them.